This T cell receptor beta chain came from a study of blood T cell repertoires in COVID-19. Overall study: From T cells, B-cell-depleted T cells, or PBMCs came the material, which was cDNA or gDNA.

The CDR3 spans 16 residues. CDR1 SNHLY and CDR2 FYNNEI come from the germline V gene. V gave up 3 bases and J gave up 4 bases; unmatched junction bases: 6. The method was immunoSEQ multiplex PCR; TCRdb's version includes in-frame clones alone and lacks a portion of them. The sample shows over 150,000 clones, about 87% of them seen only once. The gene calls are TRBV2 and TRBJ1-6; 7 bases map to TRBD1. The specimen sequenced was peripheral blood. This clonotype was obtained from a man aged 35 to 55 with active or convalescent COVID-19. In nucleotides, the CDR3 is TGTGCCAGCAGTGAGGACAGGACAGTGTATAATTCACCCCTCCACTTT. Protein product: CASSEDRTVYNSPLHF.